Given below is one T cell receptor beta chain in context. The data derive from a study of blood T cell repertoires in COVID-19. Study context: There were acute and convalescent COVID-19 samples, and they came from the United States, Italy and Spain.

Per the study methods: The assay estimated nucleated cells by amplifying reference gene primers. This table comes from immunoSEQ multiplex PCR, and its TCRdb copy is limited to in-frame clones, with some not included. That table gives V, J and clone size, and the DNA gave D and trimming. The table lists approximately 200,000 clones, roughly four fifths of them singletons. The trim removed 6 bases at V and 4 bases at J, leaving 8 bases unmatched. This CDR3 has 14 residues. Germline loops: CDR1 MNHEY, CDR2 SVGAGI. Sequenced input: peripheral blood. The chain employs TRBV6-5 and TRBJ2-7; 8 nucleotides align to TRBD1. This clonotype was obtained from a woman aged 45-65 years with acute or convalescent COVID-19. The CDR3 reads CASSFRGRIYEQYF. The CDR3 coding sequence is TGTGCCAGCAGCTTCAGGGGGCGCATATACGAGCAGTACTTC.